The source of this T cell receptor beta chain is a study of OX40 agonist ivuxolimab in advanced cancers. The CDR3 sequence is 17 residues long. In germline, CDR1 is MDHEN, CDR2 SYDVKM. The germline V and J ends were trimmed by 7 bases and 0 bases, with 19 bases remaining between them. The repertoire was sequenced with immunoSEQ multiplex PCR; TCRdb's copy has only in-frame clones and lacks some. The sample records approximately 56,000 clones, about 87% being singletons. The sequenced sample was CD4+ or CD8+ T cells sorted from blood, obtained in a trial of the OX40 agonist ivuxolimab. This receptor was identified in an adult with an advanced solid tumor such as melanoma, head and neck, liver or kidney cancer. The genes are TRBV28 and TRBJ1-3; perhaps TRBD1 as D (5 bases). CDR3 residues: CASTQERGSNSGNTIYF. CDR3 sequence (DNA): TGTGCCAGCACCCAAGAACGGGGGAGTAACTCTGGAAACACCATATATTTT.